Below are 21 T cell receptor beta chains sequenced from a single sample in a study of regulatory T cells in long-lasting Graves disease. The TCR beta library used iRepertoire HTBI primers with Arm-PCR amplification of CDR3. TCRdb independently ran MiXCR on the multiplex PCR reads; one entry per CDR3 protein. The sample lists hundreds of thousands of distinct CDR3 sequences; 16% were seen once. Time point specified: newly diagnosed GD, antithyroid drugs for less than 3 months. Making the TCR library involved RNA that had been extracted from PBMCs. The data were also submitted as part of a second study, on T cells in Graves' hyperthyroidism and ophthalmopathy.

The source was peripheral blood mononuclear cells (PBMCs), collected at new diagnosis, from a patient treated with antithyroid drugs. Receptors originate from a woman aged 25 to 45 with Graves disease.

This clonotype was picked up many times. The chain has TRBV5-1 and TRBJ2-7; TRBD2 aligns across 8 bases. After removal of 2 bases from V and 3 bases from J, the junction contained 4 bases not matched to a gene. The germline CDR1 and CDR2 sequences are SGHRS and YFSETQ. This CDR3 spans 14 amino acids. The CDR3 loop reads CASSFRAGGYEQYF. The CDR3 coding sequence is TGCGCCAGCAGCTTTCGGGCGGGAGGCTACGAGCAGTACTTC.

As regards this clonotype: A much larger clone differs by one base, so this may be a read error. The genes are TRBV20-1 and TRBJ2-7, with 10 bases matching TRBD2. The CDR3 loop spans 16 amino acids. The J segment lost 9 bases and the V segment lost 2 bases, leaving 16 bases of the junction unmatched. The V gene's germline CDR1 is DFQATT and CDR2 SNEGSKA (reference sequence). The CDR3 here is CSARRGASGRINGQYF. Here the CDR3 DNA reads TGCAGTGCTAGACGGGGGGCTAGCGGGAGAATCAACGGGCAGTACTTC.

This clonotype has ten or more counts. This chain uses TRBV6-2 or TRBV6-3 with TRBJ2-1, with 7 bases identical to TRBD1. The length of the CDR3 is 20 residues. Germline V gene data show CDR1 as MNHEY and CDR2 as SVGEGT. V dropped 3 bases and J dropped 0; count of bases not matched to a gene: 17. CDR3 sequence reads: CASSYPQDRDSLSSYNEQFF. DNA of the CDR3: TGTGCCAGCAGTTATCCCCAGGACCGGGACAGCCTAAGCTCCTACAATGAGCAGTTCTTC.

This clonotype was seen ten or more times. V usage is TRBV20-1 and J usage is TRBJ1-2; D is perhaps TRBD1 (6 bases). V lost 3 bases and J 2 bases, leaving 13 bases between the germline ends. The CDR3 sequence is 14 residues long. In germline, CDR1 is DFQATT, CDR2 SNEGSKA (reference sequence). CDR3 nucleotide sequence: TGCAGTGCTAGTGGGGGGCTGGGGAACTATGGCTACACCTTC. Residues: CSASGGLGNYGYTF.

This clonotype was detected many times. The chain carries TRBV28 and TRBJ1-2; D is unclear. The germline V and J ends were trimmed by 1 base and 5 bases, with 5 bases remaining between them. Germline V gives CDR1 MDHEN, CDR2 SYDVKM. The CDR3 spans 12 residues. The CDR3 DNA is TGTGCCAGCAGTTTATCGGGATATGGCTACACCTTC. This gives the protein CASSLSGYGYTF.

V is TRBV4-1 and J is TRBJ1-1; tentatively, D is TRBD1 (5 bases). V lost 4 bases to trimming and J lost 2 bases, with 11 bases between them. Per the germline V gene, CDR1 is MGHRA and CDR2 is YSYEKL. The length of the CDR3 is 14 residues. The chain's CDR3 is CASSRGTVNTEAFF. The CDR3, as DNA: TGCGCCAGCAGCCGAGGGACGGTTAACACTGAAGCTTTCTTT.

Concerning this clonotype itself: This may be a read error, as it is one base from a much larger clone. The chain uses TRBV11-2 and TRBJ1-2; D perhaps matches TRBD1 (5 bases). This CDR3 has 16 residues. Germline lookup yields CDR1 SGHAT and CDR2 FQNNGV. The CDR3 spells CASSLGMGETNYGSTF. The DNA for the CDR3 is TGTGCCAGCAGCTTAGGAATGGGGGAAACTAACTATGGCTCCACCTTC.

The chain uses TRBV5-1 and TRBJ2-7; D is ambiguous. The CDR3 is 12 amino acids. Germline V gene lookup returns CDR1 SGHRS and CDR2 YFSETQ. V lost 2 bases to trimming and J lost 5 bases, with 8 bases between them. The CDR3 DNA follows: TGCGCCAGCAGCTTAGGCGAAAACGAGCAGTACTTC. Encoded protein: CASSLGENEQYF.

The gene calls are TRBV6-2 or TRBV6-3 and TRBJ2-1; weak D call: TRBD1 (6 bases). Trimming shortened V by 5 bases and J by 7 bases, and 18 bases separated the two germline ends. CDR3 length: 15 amino acids. Germline loops: CDR1 MNHEY, CDR2 SVGEGT. This chain's CDR3 is CASSPQRDNRNEQFF. The CDR3 bases are TGTGCCAGCAGTCCCCAGAGGGACAACAGGAATGAGCAGTTCTTC.

This clonotype was seen a handful of times. The V gene is TRBV15, the J gene TRBJ2-2; 7 bases are a match to TRBD1. This CDR3 has 16 amino acids. Germline V gives CDR1 LNHNV, CDR2 YYDKDF (reference sequence). With V trimmed by 3 bases and J by 0 bases, 4 bases remained unmatched. The CDR3, as DNA: TGTGCCACCAGCAGTTGGGACAGTCCGAACACCGGGGAGCTGTTTTTT. It is translated as CATSSWDSPNTGELFF. The full variable domain, completed using reference TRBV15 and TRBJ2-2, is DAMVIQNPRYQVTQFGKPVTLSCSQTLNHNVMYWYQQKSSQAPKLLFHYYDKDFNNEADTPDNFQSRRPNTSFCFLDIRSPGLGDTAMYLCATSSWDSPNTGELFFGEGSRLTVL.

The chain employs TRBV6-4 and TRBJ2-3; 7 positions match TRBD2. V gave up 3 bases and J gave up 4 bases; unmatched junction bases: 13. This CDR3 is built from 17 residues. Germline CDR1 MRHNA, CDR2 SNTAGT. CDR3 DNA: TGTGCCAGCAGTGAAATGGCGGGAGAGCTTTTACCAGATACGCAGTATTTT. Translated, it gives CASSEMAGELLPDTQYF.

This clonotype was observed many times. CDR3 in amino acids: CATSGQGRETQYF. Written as DNA, the CDR3 is TGTGCCACCTCGGGACAGGGGCGAGAGACCCAGTACTTC. The V and J genes are TRBV24-1 and TRBJ2-5; 10 positions agree with TRBD1. CDR3 size: 13 residues. V gave up 9 bases and J gave up 4 bases; unmatched junction bases: 4. CDR1 is KGHDR and CDR2 is SFDVKD in the germline V gene.

This clonotype has at least ten counts. The chain employs TRBV2 and TRBJ1-5, with D possibly being TRBD1 (5 bases). The V end was cut by 7 bases, the J end by 8 bases, with 18 bases between. Germline V gene sequence: CDR1 SNHLY, CDR2 FYNNEI. There are 14 residues in the CDR3. DNA of the CDR3: TGTGCCAGCACCCCGAGTACTCGGGGGGAGCCCCAGCATTTT. As protein: CASTPSTRGEPQHF.

This clonotype showed up many times. V and J are TRBV18 and TRBJ2-7, with D perhaps TRBD1 or TRBD2 (5 bases each). The germline CDR1 and CDR2 sequences are KGHSH and LQKENI. This CDR3 has 14 residues. V was cut by 3 bases and J by 0 bases, with 9 bases left in between. CDR3 protein: CASSPGRSSYEQYF. CDR3 DNA: TGTGCCAGCTCACCGGGACGGAGCTCCTACGAGCAGTACTTC.

Concerning this clonotype itself: This clone may be a read error of a much larger clone one base away. This chain connects TRBV13 to TRBJ2-1, with no clear D. V lost 5 bases to trimming and J lost 12 bases, with 23 bases between them. Per the germline V gene, CDR1 is PRHDT and CDR2 is FYEKMQ (reference sequence). The CDR3 extends over 15 amino acids. This CDR3 is CASSHVPKTRLGQFF. DNA of the CDR3: TGTGCCAGCAGCCATGTACCCAAGACCCGCCTAGGGCAGTTCTTC.

There are many counts of this clonotype. The V and J genes are TRBV28 and TRBJ1-5; TRBD1 matches 7 bases. This CDR3 comprises 14 residues. The V segment lost 10 bases and the J segment 4 bases; nucleotides outside the gene matches: 10. Germline CDR1 reads MDHEN; CDR2 reads SYDVKM. The CDR3 DNA reads as TGTGCCAACCAGGGAGGGGGCTGGAATCAGCCCCAGCATTTT. This gives the protein CANQGGGWNQPQHF.

This clonotype was recorded many times. The V gene is TRBV11-2, the J gene TRBJ2-7; TRBD1 or TRBD2 may be the D gene (5 bases each). Between the trimmed V and J ends, which lost 6 bases and 6 bases, there was a span of 15 bases. The CDR3 has 13 residues. Germline V gene data show CDR1 as SGHAT and CDR2 as FQNNGV. The CDR3 loop reads CASRPGTPGEQYF. In DNA form, the CDR3 reads TGTGCCAGCAGACCCGGGACGCCGGGCGAGCAGTACTTC.

The chain joins TRBV12-5 to TRBJ2-1; D gene unclear. CDR1 and CDR2 (germline): LGHNT, FRNRAP. This CDR3 has 13 amino acids. Trimming removed 3 bases from V and 3 bases from J, with 6 bases in between. This chain's CDR3 is CASGFSYYNEQFF. CDR3 nucleotide sequence: TGTGCTAGTGGTTTCTCGTACTACAATGAGCAGTTCTTC. The full variable domain, with the rest looked up from reference TRBV12-5 and TRBJ2-1, is DARVTQTPRHKVTEMGQEVTMRCQPILGHNTVFWYRQTMMQGLELLAYFRNRAPLDDSGMPKDRFSAEMPDATLATLKIQPSEPRDSAVYFCASGFSYYNEQFFGPGTRLTVL.

This clonotype was picked up many times. This chain uses TRBV11-2 with TRBJ1-1; TRBD1 agrees at 7 bases. Germline V lookup: CDR1 SGHAT, CDR2 FQNNGV. The CDR3 extends over 12 amino acids. The junction had 2 bases not matched to a gene; V was cut back by 3 bases and J by 7 bases. As DNA, the CDR3 is TGTGCCAGCAGCTTGGGACAGAGTGAAGCTTTCTTT. Translation gives CASSLGQSEAFF.

Many counts were recorded for this clonotype. The chain has TRBV7-3 and TRBJ2-3; 7 nucleotides match TRBD1. V gave up 5 bases and J gave up 2 bases; unmatched junction bases: 7. CDR3 size: 15 residues. The V gene's germline CDR1 is SGHTA and CDR2 FQGTGA. In nucleotides, the CDR3 is TGTGCCAGCAGCGTGACAGGGCAGCTCACAGATACGCAGTATTTT. It translates to CASSVTGQLTDTQYF. Drawing the rest from reference TRBV7-3 and TRBJ2-3, the complete variable domain is GAGVSQTPSNKVTEKGKYVELRCDPISGHTALYWYRQSLGQGPEFLIYFQGTGAADDSGLPNDRFFAVRPEGSVSTLKIQRTERGDSAVYLCASSVTGQLTDTQYFGPGTRLTVL.

This clonotype was recorded many times. The CDR3 DNA sequence: TGTGCCAGCAGCGACCCCGGGACTCCGGGGGAGACCCAGTACTTC. Protein: CASSDPGTPGETQYF. This chain links TRBV7-3 with TRBJ2-5, with a tentative D call TRBD2 (6 bases). Germline lookup yields CDR1 SGHTA and CDR2 FQGTGA. The CDR3 sequence is 15 residues long. The V end lost 5 bases, the J end lost 5 bases, and 18 bases lay between the germline ends.